These T cell receptor beta chains were read from a single sample in a study of blood T cells in healthy people across ages. TCRdb redid the calling of the 5' RACE reads with MiXCR, one entry per CDR3 protein. The top ten clones hold 25% to 30% of a sample with around 780,000 distinct CDR3 sequences, more than 55% of them seen once. Sample: blood. The source is a man aged 40-55 years in good health. Each CDR3 is given without its conserved first and last residue.

>TRBJ2-1|TRBV29-1
SVERGLNEQF
>TRBJ2-5|TRBV20-1
SAKRQGETQY
>TRBJ2-1|TRBV6-2/TRBV6-3
ASSLPMGEQF
>TRBJ2-1|TRBV24-1
ATSEVTSGRNPEQF
>TRBJ2-5|TRBV18
ASLPNSGASGETQY
>TRBJ2-2|TRBV6-1
ARGGVNTGELF
>TRBJ2-3|TRBV7-2
ASSLGPPGGSDTQY
>TRBJ2-1|TRBV7-9
ASSLLINGEQF
>TRBJ2-7|TRBV7-8
ASSLELERGFFYEQY
>TRBJ2-2|TRBV20-1
SASRTGGPGELF
>TRBJ2-7|TRBV5-5
ASSLDSTASYEQY
>TRBJ1-2|TRBV7-2
ASSLVATDDGYT
>TRBJ2-7|TRBV10-3
AISLRESEQY
>TRBJ1-2|TRBV7-9
ASSVDRVNGYT
>TRBJ2-6|TRBV6-5
ASSVIRVTGANVPT
>.|TRBV10-3
AISGGTSPHNEQY
>TRBJ2-7|TRBV7-2
ASSLGTGEVYEQY
>.|TRBV5-1
ASSPGQGRTRSNEQY
>TRBJ2-7|TRBV4-1
ASSQDYEGRVAGETYEQY
>TRBJ2-4|TRBV7-9
ASSQPDGSKNIQY
>TRBJ1-1|TRBV12-3/TRBV12-4
ASSLDRARTEAF
>.|TRBV5-1
ASSPRQATYEQY
>TRBJ2-1|TRBV6-2/TRBV6-3
ASKNPAGDYNEQF
>TRBJ1-2|TRBV27
ATAPGRHDGYT
>TRBJ2-1|TRBV7-8
ATAGTGDLFGF
>TRBJ2-5|TRBV9
ASSPHPTGQETQY
>TRBJ2-5|TRBV4-2
ASSQTPGQGAGTQY
>TRBJ1-5|TRBV6-2/TRBV6-3
ASSYVGVNQPQH
>TRBJ2-4|TRBV10-3
AISEDNSPEQY
>TRBJ2-3|TRBV20-1
SASMVVGYTDTQY
>TRBJ1-2|TRBV9
ASSVANKNYGYT
>.|TRBV20-1
SARATGQGAQTEQY
>TRBJ2-5|TRBV28
ASSHHGEVTQY
>TRBJ2-1|TRBV3-1
ASSPGLAGIGEQF
>TRBJ2-5|TRBV10-3
AIRDTETQY
>TRBJ1-2|TRBV20-1
SASPWAYGYT
>TRBJ2-5|TRBV24-1
ATSATFGGFGETQY
>TRBJ1-2|TRBV4-1
ASSQSAGGDGYT
>TRBJ2-7|TRBV29-1
SAQPWEPGEQY
>TRBJ2-5|TRBV6-2/TRBV6-3
ASSYSTGGTETQY
>TRBJ1-2|TRBV10-3
AISSTGLTSFNYGYT
>TRBJ2-7|TRBV29-1
SVTSRQGYEQY
>TRBJ1-2|TRBV20-1
SARGEANYGYT
>TRBJ2-5|TRBV27
ASSLRLGGETQY
>TRBJ2-2|TRBV3-1
ASSQHGTAPNTGELF
>TRBJ1-2|TRBV20-1
SAIPDREYGYT
>TRBJ1-4|TRBV29-1
SVEALITNEKLF
>.|TRBV6-5
ASSKRTGFHEQY
>TRBJ2-5|TRBV14
ASSLRQGRETQY
>TRBJ1-5|TRBV7-2
ASSSPGGVQPQH
>TRBJ2-5|TRBV6-2/TRBV6-3
ASNSVGRETQY
>TRBJ1-4|TRBV12-3/TRBV12-4
ASSSTRTLAGGSNEKLF
>TRBJ1-5|TRBV3-1
ASSPSGTGGATQPQH
>.|TRBV20-1
SARKAGLAGGPSEQY
>TRBJ1-5|TRBV6-1
ASSVDRGGNQPQH
>TRBJ2-3|TRBV6-5
ASSYNPSTDTQY
>TRBJ1-1|TRBV7-9
ASTLVGTRGLNTEAF
>TRBJ2-5|TRBV24-1
ATSEGLEETQY
>TRBJ1-2|TRBV2
ASSELGQGGTQDGYT
>TRBJ2-1|TRBV20-1
SAFLRLAGGKAYNEQF